What follows are 20 T cell receptor beta chains derived from one specimen sequenced in a study of shared T cell receptors in the human thymus. Only in-frame clones appear in the TCRdb table, and some are missing; sequencing was by immunoSEQ multiplex PCR. The sample includes 500,000 to 750,000 clones, roughly 90% of them seen just once. Separately, the same data were catalogued under a study of human thymus T cells.

The sample taken for sequencing was thymocytes. The receptors derive from a boy under two years old with a congenital heart defect.

The chain joins TRBV4-3 to TRBJ2-7, with TRBD2 matching over 11 bases. V was clipped by 0 bases and J by 5 bases; unmatched bases: 12. The CDR3 totals 18 residues. Germline CDR1 is LGHNA and CDR2 is YSLEER. This CDR3 reads CASSQDRVTSGKRNEQYF. The CDR3 bases are TGCGCCAGCAGCCAAGATCGGGTGACTAGCGGGAAACGAAACGAGCAGTACTTC.

The genes are TRBV15 and TRBJ2-3, with D possibly matching TRBD2 (6 bases). This CDR3 comprises 15 residues. Germline-derived CDR1 and CDR2 are LNHNV and YYDKDF (reference sequence). Trimming shortened V by 3 bases and J by 1 base, and 11 bases separated the two germline ends. The CDR3 DNA follows: TGTGCCACCAGCAGTCGGGCGGGACGCACAGATACGCAGTATTTT. As protein: CATSSRAGRTDTQYF.

V is TRBV19 and J is TRBJ1-2; D is unclear. V lost 3 bases and J lost 0, with 11 bases in between. The CDR3 consists of 15 residues. Germline CDR1 is LNHDA and CDR2 is SQIVND (reference sequence). CDR3 DNA sequence: TGTGCCAGTAGTATTTCTCCCGTATCTAACTATGGCTACACCTTC. Translation gives CASSISPVSNYGYTF.

A few counts support this clone. This chain connects TRBV7-6 to TRBJ1-2, with 9 bases lining up with TRBD1. The CDR3 is 18 amino acids. Germline V gene lookup returns CDR1 SGHVS and CDR2 FNYEAQ. V dropped 4 bases and J dropped 1; count of bases not matched to a gene: 13. The CDR3 nucleotides read TGTGCCAGCAGCTCAGGCGGGGACAGGGATAAGAATAACTATGGCTACACCTTC. Its protein is CASSSGGDRDKNNYGYTF.

This clone was observed once. This rearrangement joins TRBV7-9 to TRBJ2-1, with D possibly matching TRBD2 (6 bases). The V gene's germline CDR1 is SEHNR and CDR2 FQNEAQ (reference sequence). Trimming removed 5 bases at V and 7 bases at J, with 21 bases between. The CDR3 has 16 amino acids. The CDR3 nucleotides are TGTGCCAGCAGCCAACCGGCTAGCGACCGTAGGAATGAGCAGTTCTTC. The encoded protein is CASSQPASDRRNEQFF.

The DNA of the CDR3 is TGTGCCATCAGGGCCCTGGATTCACCCCTCCACTTT. This sequence encodes CAIRALDSPLHF. The chain joins TRBV10-3 to TRBJ1-6, with unresolved D. The CDR3 has 12 residues. Deletions cut 6 bases from V and 8 bases from J, with 8 bases between. In germline, CDR1 is ENHRY, CDR2 SYGVKD.

V usage is TRBV9 and J usage is TRBJ1-3, with 7 positions matching TRBD1. In germline, CDR1 is SGDLS, CDR2 YYNGEE. The CDR3 consists of 16 residues. With V trimmed by 4 bases and J by 2 bases, 9 bases remained unmatched. The CDR3 bases are TGTGCCAGCAGCCCCACGGCCACAGGGGCTGGAAACACCATATATTTT. This gives the protein CASSPTATGAGNTIYF.

The V and J genes are TRBV10-3 and TRBJ2-7; D perhaps matches TRBD2 (6 bases). The CDR3 loop spans 16 amino acids. V was cut by 2 bases and J by 2 bases, with 16 bases left in between. CDR1 is ENHRY and CDR2 is SYGVKD in the germline V gene. DNA for the CDR3: TGTGCCATCAGTGAGGCGGGACTGTCCCCGACCTACGAGCAGTACTTC. Translating gives CAISEAGLSPTYEQYF.

This rearrangement joins TRBV10-2 to TRBJ2-5; possible D gene TRBD1, 5 bases. Trimming removed 2 bases from V and 3 bases from J, with 13 bases in between. This CDR3 contains 15 residues. CDR1 and CDR2 (germline): WSHSY, SAAADI. CDR3 loop: CASSEVYRGEETQYF. CDR3 sequence (DNA): TGCGCCAGCAGTGAGGTGTATAGGGGCGAAGAGACCCAGTACTTC.

This clone was observed a few times. The J gene is TRBJ1-2, the V gene TRBV6-6; 7 bases fit TRBD1. Germline CDR1 is MNHNY and CDR2 is SVGAGI (reference sequence). The CDR3 spans 15 residues. After removal of 0 bases from V and 4 bases from J, the junction contained 5 bases not matched to a gene. The CDR3, as DNA: TGTGCCAGCAGTTACTCCCTAGGGACAGCCTATGGCTACACCTTC. Translating gives CASSYSLGTAYGYTF.

The chain employs TRBV4-1 and TRBJ1-1; no firm D call. This CDR3 spans 15 amino acids. Trimming stripped 2 bases from V and 0 bases from J, with 10 bases between. Per the germline V gene, CDR1 is MGHRA and CDR2 is YSYEKL. CDR3 sequence reads: CASSQIPRVNTEAFF. The CDR3 DNA reads as TGCGCCAGCAGCCAAATCCCCCGAGTGAACACTGAAGCTTTCTTT.

J is TRBJ2-4 and V is TRBV11-3; 11 positions match TRBD2. V shed 5 bases and J 2 bases; nucleotides not matched to a gene: 14. The CDR3 length is 19 residues. Germline V gene data show CDR1 as SGHNT and CDR2 as YENEEA. The CDR3 DNA sequence: TGTGCCAGCAGCCCCGGGACTAGCGGAGGGGTATTAACCAAAAACATTCAGTACTTC. Its translation is CASSPGTSGGVLTKNIQYF. The whole variable domain, remainder taken from reference TRBV11-3 and TRBJ2-4, is EAGVVQSPRYKIIEKKQPVAFWCNPISGHNTLYWYLQNLGQGPELLIRYENEEAVDDSQLPKDRFSAERLKGVDSTLKIQPAELGDSAVYLCASSPGTSGGVLTKNIQYFGAGTRLSVL.

This chain uses TRBV6-5 with TRBJ2-1, with TRBD1 identical over 11 bases. CDR1 MNHEY and CDR2 SVGAGI come from the germline V gene. CDR3 length equals 15 residues. Trimming at V came to 5 bases and at J to 8 bases, leaving 8 bases not matched to a gene. The CDR3 is CASSPGQGALHEQFF. CDR3 coding DNA: TGTGCCAGCAGTCCTGGACAGGGGGCCCTACATGAGCAGTTCTTC.

The chain combines TRBV7-6 with TRBJ1-2; TRBD1 might be the D (6 bases). Trimming pared 4 bases from V and 4 bases from J, leaving 22 bases between. The CDR3 sequence is 17 residues long. Per germline, CDR1 SGHVS and CDR2 FNYEAQ. CDR3 in amino acids: CASSSILQGESGYGYTF. Here the CDR3 DNA reads TGTGCCAGCAGCTCCATCTTACAGGGCGAGTCGGGCTATGGCTACACCTTC.

This chain links TRBV14 with TRBJ2-1; 11 bases fit TRBD2. J was trimmed by 9 bases and V by 0 bases; bases with no gene match: 7. Germline V lookup: CDR1 SGHDN, CDR2 FVKESK. The CDR3 extends over 16 amino acids. The DNA of the CDR3 is TGTGCCAGCAGCCAAGATGACGATAGCGGGAGGGGTGAGCAGTTCTTC. It specifies CASSQDDDSGRGEQFF.

This clone showed up just a few times. The rearrangement links TRBV4-3 to TRBJ2-7; 9 positions match TRBD2. Germline V gene lookup returns CDR1 LGHNA and CDR2 YSLEER. J was trimmed by 0 bases and V by 0 bases; bases with no gene match: 15. The CDR3 consists of 20 residues. CDR3 in DNA: TGCGCCAGCAGCCAAGAAGACAGCGGGGGGTTAAGTTACAGCTCCTACGAGCAGTACTTC. Translated, it gives CASSQEDSGGLSYSSYEQYF.

V gene TRBV6-1 combines with J gene TRBJ2-1; TRBD2 matches at 10 bases. This CDR3 comprises 17 residues. With 4 bases clipped from V and 10 bases from J, the junction kept 16 bases outside the gene matches. Germline loops: CDR1 MNHNS, CDR2 SASEGT. The CDR3 DNA follows: TGTGCCAGCAGTGCTATGCGGGGGGCTAGCGGGAGTGGGGAGCAGTTCTTC. This encodes CASSAMRGASGSGEQFF.

The genes are TRBV11-2 and TRBJ2-7, with a weak D call TRBD2 (6 bases). The V end lost 5 bases, the J end lost 2 bases, and 22 bases lay between the germline ends. Germline lookup yields CDR1 SGHAT and CDR2 FQNNGV. The CDR3 covers 17 residues. The CDR3 reads CASSQPLAYREAYEQYF. CDR3 nucleotide sequence: TGTGCCAGCAGCCAGCCTCTAGCGTACCGAGAGGCCTACGAGCAGTACTTC.

This clone was recorded a few times. The chain recombines TRBV28 with TRBJ2-2; TRBD1 aligns across 11 bases. V trimming: 5 bases; J trimming: 3 bases; junction bases outside the gene matches: 5. The V gene's germline CDR1 is MDHEN and CDR2 SYDVKM. The CDR3 loop spans 16 amino acids. CDR3 residues: CASSPPGQGDTGELFF. CDR3 sequence (DNA): TGTGCCAGCAGTCCCCCGGGACAGGGGGACACCGGGGAGCTGTTTTTT. Full variable domain (rest looked up from reference TRBV28 and TRBJ2-2): DVKVTQSSRYLVKRTGEKVFLECVQDMDHENMFWYRQDPGLGLRLIYFSYDVKMKEKGDIPEGYSVSREKKERFSLILESASTNQTSMYLCASSPPGQGDTGELFFGEGSRLTVL.

The chain recombines TRBV9 with TRBJ1-4, with TRBD1 as a possible D gene (5 bases). This CDR3 comprises 14 residues. Germline CDR1 is SGDLS and CDR2 is YYNGEE. V was cut by 3 bases and J by 6 bases, with 12 bases left in between. CDR3 protein: CASSDGGVHEKLFF. The CDR3 DNA reads as TGTGCCAGCAGCGACGGGGGGGTTCATGAAAAACTGTTTTTT.